One and the same sample provided the 16 T cell receptor beta chains below, sequenced in a study of T cells in tuberculosis. Only in-frame clones appear in the TCRdb table, and some are missing; sequencing was by immunoSEQ multiplex PCR. This table has approximately 28,000 clones, more than 80% appearing once. Sequences were obtained from PBMCs. The receptors stem from a donor aged 10-29 years with latent tuberculosis or without tuberculosis infection.

This clone appeared a single time. This sequence joins TRBV28 and TRBJ1-5; D might be TRBD1 (5 bases). Trimming removed 9 bases at V and 0 bases at J, with 12 bases between. Germline-derived CDR1 and CDR2 are MDHEN and SYDVKM. The CDR3 totals 14 residues. The CDR3 loop is CASNGHFSNQPQHF. The CDR3, as DNA: TGTGCCAGTAACGGACACTTTAGCAATCAGCCCCAGCATTTT.

The V call is TRBV2, the J call TRBJ2-5, with D possibly matching TRBD1 (5 bases). CDR3 length: 14 residues. Between the trimmed V and J ends, which lost 3 bases and 1 base, there was a span of 9 bases. Germline lookup yields CDR1 SNHLY and CDR2 FYNNEI. CDR3 nucleotide sequence: TGTGCCAGCAGTGAGGCGACAGTCCAAGAGACCCAGTACTTC. Its translation: CASSEATVQETQYF.

The V call is TRBV7-9, the J call TRBJ1-2, with D perhaps matching TRBD1 (6 bases). The length of the CDR3 is 15 residues. Germline CDR1 is SEHNR and CDR2 is FQNEAQ (reference sequence). V lost 5 bases, J lost 8 bases, and 21 bases lay in between. The CDR3 DNA reads as TGTGCCAGCAGCACGGTGAGGGACACGCTACAGGGCTACACCTTC. As protein: CASSTVRDTLQGYTF.

The chain recombines TRBV27 with TRBJ2-1; 8 nucleotides agree with TRBD2. From germline, CDR1 is MNHEY and CDR2 SMNVEV (reference sequence). V lost 7 bases and J lost 0; bases outside the gene matches: 5. The CDR3 loop spans 15 amino acids. CDR3 in amino acids: CASTLAGSSYNEQFF. DNA for the CDR3: TGTGCCAGCACCTTAGCGGGGAGCTCCTACAATGAGCAGTTCTTC.

This CDR3 is CASRYTGGEGEQYF. CDR3 in DNA: TGTGCCAGCAGGTATACAGGGGGTGAGGGCGAGCAGTACTTC. The V call is TRBV6-6, the J call TRBJ2-7, with 8 bases that match TRBD1. The V gene end was trimmed by 6 bases and the J gene end by 6 bases; junction bases not matched to a gene: 10. Germline CDR1 is MNHNY and CDR2 is SVGAGI (reference sequence). The CDR3 is 14 amino acids.

The rearrangement uses TRBV6-5 and TRBJ2-7; TRBD2 agrees at 8 bases. Germline CDR1 and CDR2: MNHEY and SVGAGI. This CDR3 spans 16 amino acids. Losses at the gene ends were 2 bases for V and 3 bases for J; bases not matched to a gene: 9. The CDR3: CASSYGGTSRNYEQYF. The CDR3 coding sequence is TGTGCCAGCAGTTACGGCGGGACTAGTAGGAACTACGAGCAGTACTTC.

This clone was seen just once. The gene calls are TRBV5-1 and TRBJ2-7, with 7 positions matching TRBD1. CDR1 and CDR2 from the germline V gene are SGHRS and YFSETQ. The CDR3 spans 13 residues. Germline trimming cut 2 bases from V and 4 bases from J; bases unmatched to any gene: 3. In DNA, the CDR3 is TGCGCCAGCAGCTTTACAGGGGCGTACGAGCAGTACTTC. Its protein is CASSFTGAYEQYF.

This clone showed up just once. V and J are TRBV7-8 and TRBJ2-4; possibly TRBD2 for D (7 bases). The CDR3 has 17 residues. Trimming took 0 bases from V and 2 from J, leaving 14 bases between them. CDR1 is SGHVS, CDR2 FQNEAQ, per germline. This CDR3 reads CASSLAMAGATKNIQYF. CDR3 DNA: TGTGCCAGCAGCTTAGCGATGGCGGGGGCCACCAAAAACATTCAGTACTTC.

This chain links TRBV19 with TRBJ2-1, with no clear D. Germline V CDR1 and CDR2: LNHDA, SQIVND (reference sequence). The CDR3 is made up of 15 amino acids. The germline V and J ends were trimmed by 1 base and 5 bases, with 12 bases remaining between them. CDR3 protein: CASSIGPLEHNEQFF. The CDR3 DNA sequence: TGTGCCAGTAGTATAGGCCCTCTAGAACACAATGAGCAGTTCTTC.

This chain links TRBV7-2 with TRBJ2-7; 9 bases agree with TRBD2. The CDR3 is made up of 14 amino acids. V shed 1 base, J shed 6 bases, and the junction held 4 bases outside the gene matches. Germline-derived CDR1 and CDR2 are SGHTA and FQGNSA. The DNA for the CDR3 is TGTGCCAGCAGCTTAGATCGGCGGGGGGGCGAGCAGTACTTC. Translated: CASSLDRRGGEQYF.

The CDR3 region is CASSRQGATETQYF. In nucleotides, the CDR3 is TGTGCCAGCAGTCGACAGGGGGCAACAGAGACCCAGTACTTC. The genes are TRBV5-4 and TRBJ2-5; TRBD1 matches 10 bases. Trimming removed 5 bases from V and 4 bases from J; junction bases left unmatched: 5. CDR1 SGHNT and CDR2 YYREEE come from the germline V gene (reference sequence). CDR3 length: 14 residues.

This chain joins TRBV28 and TRBJ2-3, with 7 nucleotides matching TRBD2. Germline CDR1 reads MDHEN; CDR2 reads SYDVKM. Losses at the gene ends were 5 bases for V and 2 bases for J; bases not matched to a gene: 4. CDR3 length equals 14 residues. Here the CDR3 reads CASSLGGITDTQYF. The CDR3 DNA is TGTGCCAGCAGTCTCGGGGGGATCACAGATACGCAGTATTTT.

J is TRBJ2-7 and V is TRBV7-9; 10 bases map to TRBD2. Germline V CDR1 and CDR2: SEHNR, FQNEAQ (reference sequence). J was trimmed by 0 bases and V by 5 bases; bases with no gene match: 7. There are 16 residues in the CDR3. This CDR3 is CASSPSGTSASYEQYF. The CDR3 nucleotides are TGTGCCAGCAGCCCGTCCGGGACTAGCGCCTCCTACGAGCAGTACTTC.

The chain is built from TRBV27 and TRBJ2-6; possible D gene TRBD2, 6 bases. The CDR3 totals 19 residues. The V end lost 5 bases, the J end lost 4 bases, and 24 bases lay between the germline ends. Germline V gives CDR1 MNHEY, CDR2 SMNVEV (reference sequence). The CDR3 loop reads CASSPRGGLGSVGANVLTF. DNA of the CDR3: TGTGCCAGCAGTCCACGAGGAGGGTTGGGTTCGGTAGGGGCCAACGTCCTGACTTTC.

J is TRBJ2-4 and V is TRBV15; D might be TRBD2 (5 bases). The CDR3 covers 15 residues. In germline, CDR1 is LNHNV, CDR2 YYDKDF (reference sequence). Trimming pared 1 base from V and 0 bases from J, leaving 7 bases between. Here the CDR3 reads CATSRVRGAKNIQYF. CDR3 bases: TGTGCCACCAGCAGAGTACGGGGAGCCAAAAACATTCAGTACTTC.

The chain uses TRBV2 and TRBJ1-5; the D gene is possibly TRBD1 (5 bases). The CDR3 runs to 15 residues. V was clipped by 3 bases and J by 3 bases, with 12 bases between them. Germline loops: CDR1 SNHLY, CDR2 FYNNEI. CDR3 region: CASSDTGRNNQPQHF. CDR3 coding DNA: TGTGCCAGCAGTGATACAGGACGAAACAATCAGCCCCAGCATTTT.